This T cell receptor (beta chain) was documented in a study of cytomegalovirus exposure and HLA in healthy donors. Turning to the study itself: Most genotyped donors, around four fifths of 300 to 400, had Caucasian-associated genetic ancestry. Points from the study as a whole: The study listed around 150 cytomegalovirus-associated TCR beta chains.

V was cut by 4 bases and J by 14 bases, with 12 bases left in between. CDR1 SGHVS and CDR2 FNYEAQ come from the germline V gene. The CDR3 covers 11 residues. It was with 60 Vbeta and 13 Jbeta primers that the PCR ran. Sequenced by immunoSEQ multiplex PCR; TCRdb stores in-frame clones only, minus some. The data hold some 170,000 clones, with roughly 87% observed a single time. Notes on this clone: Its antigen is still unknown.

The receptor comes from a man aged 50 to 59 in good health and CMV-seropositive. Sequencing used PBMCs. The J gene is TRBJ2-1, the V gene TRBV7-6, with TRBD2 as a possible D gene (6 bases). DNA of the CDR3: TGTGCCAGCAGCTCCGGGACTCATAAGTTCTTC. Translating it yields CASSSGTHKFF.